This T cell receptor beta chain originates from a study of T cell responses to AZD1222 COVID-19 vaccine. Regarding the study as a whole: Breadth and depth of Spike-specific TCRs rose after two AZD1222 doses.

Remarks on this clone: The antigen remains unidentified.

Produced via immunoSEQ multiplex PCR; TCRdb's table is partial and in-frame only. Altogether 100,000 or so clones are present, roughly 89% being singletons, with the ten largest covering 16%. The ends lost 7 bases at V and 4 bases at J; junction bases unmatched: 5. The V gene's germline CDR1 is MGHDK and CDR2 SYGVNS. This CDR3 is 14 amino acids long. This receptor was taken from an adult in good health. The rearrangement joins TRBV25-1 to TRBJ2-7; TRBD2 matches at 12 bases. Sequenced here: peripheral blood, sampled on day 0 of AZD1222 vaccination. This chain's CDR3 is CASTTSGGLYEQYF. In DNA, the CDR3 is TGTGCCAGCACGACTAGCGGGGGCCTTTACGAGCAGTACTTC.